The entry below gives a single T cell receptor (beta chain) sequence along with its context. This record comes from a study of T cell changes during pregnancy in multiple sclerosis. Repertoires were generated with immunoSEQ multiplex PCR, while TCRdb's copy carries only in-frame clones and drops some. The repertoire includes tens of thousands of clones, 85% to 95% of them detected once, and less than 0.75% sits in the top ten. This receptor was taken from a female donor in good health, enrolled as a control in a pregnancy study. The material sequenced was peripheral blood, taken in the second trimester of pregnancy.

CDR3 residues: CASRGQVNTEAFF. CDR3 nucleotides: TGTGCCAGCAGGGGGCAGGTGAACACTGAAGCTTTCTTT. The chain is built from TRBV6-1 and TRBJ1-1; D perhaps matches TRBD1 (5 bases). This CDR3 has 13 residues. Germline CDR1 MNHNS, CDR2 SASEGT. The V end was cut by 6 bases, the J end by 0 bases, with 8 bases between.